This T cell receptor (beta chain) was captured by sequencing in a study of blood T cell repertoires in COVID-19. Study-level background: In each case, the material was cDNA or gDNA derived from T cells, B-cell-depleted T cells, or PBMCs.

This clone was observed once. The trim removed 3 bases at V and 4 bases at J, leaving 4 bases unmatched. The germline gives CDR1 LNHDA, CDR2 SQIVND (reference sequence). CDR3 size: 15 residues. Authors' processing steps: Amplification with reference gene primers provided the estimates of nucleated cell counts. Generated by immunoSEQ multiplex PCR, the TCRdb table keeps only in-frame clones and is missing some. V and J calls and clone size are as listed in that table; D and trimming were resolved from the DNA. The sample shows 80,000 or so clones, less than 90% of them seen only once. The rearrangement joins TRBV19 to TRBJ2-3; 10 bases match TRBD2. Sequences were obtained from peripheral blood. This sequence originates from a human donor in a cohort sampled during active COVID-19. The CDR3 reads CASSISGGASDTQYF. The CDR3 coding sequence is TGTGCCAGTAGTATCAGCGGGGGGGCCTCAGATACGCAGTATTTT.